Below, 9 T cell receptor beta chains from the same sample are listed, as sequenced in a study of OX40 agonist ivuxolimab in advanced cancers. This table comes from immunoSEQ multiplex PCR, and its TCRdb copy is limited to in-frame clones, with some not included. The sample carries about 73,000 clones, roughly 87% recorded once. The input for sequencing was CD4+ or CD8+ T cells sorted from blood, taken in a trial of the OX40 agonist ivuxolimab. The source is an adult with an advanced solid tumor such as melanoma, head and neck, liver or kidney cancer.

The genes are TRBV6-1 and TRBJ1-2, with D possibly matching TRBD1 (5 bases). Trimming shortened V by 6 bases and J by 6 bases, and 11 bases separated the two germline ends. CDR1 is MNHNS, CDR2 SASEGT, per germline. This CDR3 contains 12 residues. The CDR3 bases are TGTGCCAGCAGCCGGGACGGGAATGGCTACACCTTC. This translates into CASSRDGNGYTF.

The chain carries TRBV6-6 and TRBJ1-2, with a possible D match to TRBD1 (5 bases). Germline CDR1 is MNHNY and CDR2 is SVGAGI (reference sequence). The V gene lost 6 bases and the J gene lost 5 bases, with 13 bases spanning the gap. This CDR3 spans 13 amino acids. The CDR3 region is CASSNPGLYGYTF. CDR3 bases: TGTGCCAGCAGCAATCCAGGGCTATATGGCTACACCTTC.

The chain is built from TRBV5-6 and TRBJ1-2; a possible D gene is TRBD1 (5 bases). From germline, CDR1 is SGHDT and CDR2 YYEEEE. This CDR3 has 14 residues. Trimming left V 4 bases short and J 8 bases short, with 18 bases between. The CDR3 DNA reads TGTGCCAGCAGCATCGGGACGGAGCTCTTGGGCTACACCTTC. Translating it yields CASSIGTELLGYTF.

The chain links TRBV2 to TRBJ1-1; D perhaps matches TRBD1 (5 bases). Germline V lookup: CDR1 SNHLY, CDR2 FYNNEI. With 8 bases removed from V and 4 bases from J, the gap between germline ends came to 20 bases. CDR3 length equals 15 residues. The CDR3 DNA is TGTGCCAGCGGAGGGACGGCCGGTTTAAGCACTGAAGCTTTCTTT. It yields the protein CASGGTAGLSTEAFF. Together with reference TRBV2 and TRBJ1-1, the CDR3 gives the full variable domain: EPEVTQTPSHQVTQMGQEVILRCVPISNHLYFYWYRQILGQKVEFLVSFYNNEISEKSEIFDDQFSVERPDGSNFTLKIRSTKLEDSAMYFCASGGTAGLSTEAFFGQGTRLTVV.

V gene TRBV5-4 combines with J gene TRBJ2-7; no firm D call. CDR3 size: 13 residues. CDR1 SGHNT and CDR2 YYREEE come from the germline V gene (reference sequence). V gave up 5 bases and J gave up 0 bases, with 9 bases separating them. The CDR3 spells CASRPDLSYEQYF. Here the CDR3 DNA reads TGTGCCAGCAGACCAGACCTCTCCTACGAGCAGTACTTC.

Remarks on this clone: Different DNA sequences within this sample yield the same CDR3. The genes are TRBV7-9 and TRBJ1-1; 11 bases match TRBD1. Trimming removed 3 bases from V and 4 bases from J; junction bases left unmatched: 4. Per the germline V gene, CDR1 is SEHNR and CDR2 is FQNEAQ (reference sequence). CDR3 length equals 15 residues. The CDR3 coding sequence is TGTGCCAGCAGCTTCGGGACAGGGGGGAGCACTGAAGCTTTCTTT. Translating it yields CASSFGTGGSTEAFF.

CDR3 amino acids: CASSSTWTGGDSPLHF. Written as DNA, the CDR3 is TGTGCCAGCAGTTCTACCTGGACAGGGGGCGATTCACCCCTCCACTTT. This chain joins TRBV11-2 and TRBJ1-6; 11 bases align to TRBD1. Germline CDR1 is SGHAT and CDR2 is FQNNGV. The CDR3 is 16 amino acids. V gave up 6 bases and J gave up 8 bases; unmatched junction bases: 9.

The table lists this clone with a count of one. The genes are TRBV9 and TRBJ2-2; no clear D. Germline-derived CDR1 and CDR2 are SGDLS and YYNGEE. The CDR3 is 14 amino acids. The ends were cut back, 3 bases at V and 0 bases at J, with 6 bases in the middle. The CDR3 nucleotides are TGTGCCAGCAGCGCGTTTACGAACACCGGGGAGCTGTTTTTT. This gives the protein CASSAFTNTGELFF. Full variable domain (rest looked up from reference TRBV9 and TRBJ2-2): DSGVTQTPKHLITATGQRVTLRCSPRSGDLSVYWYQQSLDQGLQFLIQYYNGEERAKGNILERFSAQQFPDLHSELNLSSLELGDSALYFCASSAFTNTGELFFGEGSRLTVL.

The V gene is TRBV9, the J gene TRBJ2-1, with D possibly being TRBD1 (5 bases). The CDR3 totals 16 residues. From germline, CDR1 is SGDLS and CDR2 YYNGEE. V lost 2 bases and J lost 0, with 12 bases in between. For the CDR3, the DNA is TGTGCCAGCAGCGTCCAGGGCCTGGCCTCCTACAATGAGCAGTTCTTC. Amino acids: CASSVQGLASYNEQFF.